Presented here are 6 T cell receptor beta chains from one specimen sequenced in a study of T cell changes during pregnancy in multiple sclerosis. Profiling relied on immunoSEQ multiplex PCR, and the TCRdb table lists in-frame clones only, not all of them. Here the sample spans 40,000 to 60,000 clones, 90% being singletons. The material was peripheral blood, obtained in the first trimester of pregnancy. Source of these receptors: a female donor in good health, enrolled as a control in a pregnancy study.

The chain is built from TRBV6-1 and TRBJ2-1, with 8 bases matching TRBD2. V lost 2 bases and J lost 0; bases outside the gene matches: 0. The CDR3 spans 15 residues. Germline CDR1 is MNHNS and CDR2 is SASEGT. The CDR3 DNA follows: TGTGCCAGCAGTGAAACTAGCGGCTCCTACAATGAGCAGTTCTTC. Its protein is CASSETSGSYNEQFF.

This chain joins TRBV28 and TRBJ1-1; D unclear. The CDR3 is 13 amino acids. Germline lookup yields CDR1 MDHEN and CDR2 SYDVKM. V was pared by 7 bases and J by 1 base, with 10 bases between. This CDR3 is CASTSRQNTEAFF. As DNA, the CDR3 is TGTGCCAGCACTTCGCGACAGAACACTGAAGCTTTCTTT.

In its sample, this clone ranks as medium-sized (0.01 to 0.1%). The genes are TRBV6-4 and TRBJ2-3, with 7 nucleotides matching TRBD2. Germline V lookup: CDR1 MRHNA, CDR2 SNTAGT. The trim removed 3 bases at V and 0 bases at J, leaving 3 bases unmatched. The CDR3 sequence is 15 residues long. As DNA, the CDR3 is TGTGCCAGCAGTGAAAATAGCGGGAGCACAGATACGCAGTATTTT. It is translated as CASSENSGSTDTQYF.

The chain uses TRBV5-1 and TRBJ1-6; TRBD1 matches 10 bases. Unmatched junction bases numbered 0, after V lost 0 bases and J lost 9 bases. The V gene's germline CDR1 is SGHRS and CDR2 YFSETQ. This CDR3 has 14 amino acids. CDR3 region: CASSLGTGGSPLHF. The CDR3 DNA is TGCGCCAGCAGCTTGGGGACAGGGGGTTCACCCCTCCACTTT.

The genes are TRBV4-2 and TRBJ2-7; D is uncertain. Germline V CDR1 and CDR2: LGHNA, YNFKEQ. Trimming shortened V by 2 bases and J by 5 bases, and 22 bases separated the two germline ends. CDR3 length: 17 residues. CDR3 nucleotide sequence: TGTGCCAGCAGCCAAATAAAAACGGCTACTATAGTCCACGAGCAGTACTTC. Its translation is CASSQIKTATIVHEQYF.

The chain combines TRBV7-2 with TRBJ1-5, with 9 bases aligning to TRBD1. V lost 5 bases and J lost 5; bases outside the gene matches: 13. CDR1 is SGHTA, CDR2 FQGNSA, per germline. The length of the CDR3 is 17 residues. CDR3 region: CASSLDRYGTGYQPQHF. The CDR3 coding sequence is TGTGCCAGCAGCCTCGACCGTTACGGGACAGGGTATCAGCCCCAGCATTTT.